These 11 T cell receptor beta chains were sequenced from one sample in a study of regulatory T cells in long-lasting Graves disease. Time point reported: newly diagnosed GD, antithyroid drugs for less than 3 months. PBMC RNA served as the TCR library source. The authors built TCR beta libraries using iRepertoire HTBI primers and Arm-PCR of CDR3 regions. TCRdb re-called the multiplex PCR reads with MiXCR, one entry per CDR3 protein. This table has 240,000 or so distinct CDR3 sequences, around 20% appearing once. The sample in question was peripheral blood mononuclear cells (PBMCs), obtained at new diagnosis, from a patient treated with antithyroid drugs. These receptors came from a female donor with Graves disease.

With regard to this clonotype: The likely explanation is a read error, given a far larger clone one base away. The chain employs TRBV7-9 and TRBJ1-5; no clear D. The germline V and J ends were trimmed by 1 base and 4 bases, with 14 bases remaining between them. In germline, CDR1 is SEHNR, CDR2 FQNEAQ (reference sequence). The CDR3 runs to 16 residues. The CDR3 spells CASSLGVGRANQPQHF. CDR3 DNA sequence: TGTGCCAGCAGCTTAGGGGTCGGGAGAGCAAATCAGCCCCAGCATTTT.

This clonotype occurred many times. CDR3: CASSLRGAGANVLTF. The CDR3 nucleotides read TGTGCCAGCAGTTTAAGGGGGGCTGGGGCCAACGTCCTGACTTTC. This chain connects TRBV12-3 or TRBV12-4 to TRBJ2-6, with D perhaps given as TRBD1 or TRBD2 (6 bases each). Trimming pared 2 bases from V and 2 bases from J, leaving 7 bases between. The CDR3 contains 15 residues.

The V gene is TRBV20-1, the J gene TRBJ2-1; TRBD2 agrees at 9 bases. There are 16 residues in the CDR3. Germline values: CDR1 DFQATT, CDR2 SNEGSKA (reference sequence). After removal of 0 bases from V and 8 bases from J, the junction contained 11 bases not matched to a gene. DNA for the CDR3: TGCAGTGCTAGAGATGCGCGGGAGGGCTCGTCGGATGAGCAGTTCTTC. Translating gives CSARDAREGSSDEQFF.

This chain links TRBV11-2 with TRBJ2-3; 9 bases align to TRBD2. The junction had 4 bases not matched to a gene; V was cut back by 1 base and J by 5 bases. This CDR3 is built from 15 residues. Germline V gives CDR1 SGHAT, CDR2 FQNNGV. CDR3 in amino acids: CASSLVGSGGDTQYF. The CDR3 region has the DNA TGTGCCAGCAGCTTAGTAGGTAGCGGGGGAGATACGCAGTATTTT. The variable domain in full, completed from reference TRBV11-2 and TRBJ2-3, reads EAGVAQSPRYKIIEKRQSVAFWCNPISGHATLYWYQQILGQGPKLLIQFQNNGVVDDSQLPKDRFSAERLKGVDSTLKIQPAKLEDSAVYLCASSLVGSGGDTQYFGPGTRLTVL.

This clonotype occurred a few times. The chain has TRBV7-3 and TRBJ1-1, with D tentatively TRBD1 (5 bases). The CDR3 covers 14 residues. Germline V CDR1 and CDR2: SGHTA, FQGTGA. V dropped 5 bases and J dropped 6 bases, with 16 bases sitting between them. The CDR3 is CASSQGGEVPEAFF. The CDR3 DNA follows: TGTGCCAGCAGCCAAGGAGGGGAGGTCCCTGAAGCTTTCTTT.

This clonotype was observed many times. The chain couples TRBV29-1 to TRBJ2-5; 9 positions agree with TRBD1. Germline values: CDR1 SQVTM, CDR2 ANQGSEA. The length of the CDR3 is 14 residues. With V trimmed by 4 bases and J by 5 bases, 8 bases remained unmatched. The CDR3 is CSVGKTGGPETQYF. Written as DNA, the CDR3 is TGCAGCGTTGGGAAGACAGGGGGTCCGGAGACCCAGTACTTC. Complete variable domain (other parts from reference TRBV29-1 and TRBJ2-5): SAVISQKPSRDICQRGTSLTIQCQVDSQVTMMFWYRQQPGQSLTLIATANQGSEATYESGFVIDKFPISRPNLTFSTLTVSNMSPEDSSIYLCSVGKTGGPETQYFGPGTRLLVL.

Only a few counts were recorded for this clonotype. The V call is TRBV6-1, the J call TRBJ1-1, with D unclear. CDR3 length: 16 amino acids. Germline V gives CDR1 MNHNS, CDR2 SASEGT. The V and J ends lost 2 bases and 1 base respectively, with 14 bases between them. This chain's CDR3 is CASSEPNSARNTEAFF. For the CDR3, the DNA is TGTGCCAGCAGTGAACCGAATAGCGCCCGGAACACTGAAGCTTTCTTT.

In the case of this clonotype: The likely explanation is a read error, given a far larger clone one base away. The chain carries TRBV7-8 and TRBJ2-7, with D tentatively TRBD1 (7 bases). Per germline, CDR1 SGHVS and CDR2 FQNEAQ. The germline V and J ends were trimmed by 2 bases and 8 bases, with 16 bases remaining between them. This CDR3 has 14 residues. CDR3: CASSLRGTVFKQYF. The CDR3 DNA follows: TGTGCCAGCAGCTTACGGGGGACAGTATTCAAGCAGTACTTC.

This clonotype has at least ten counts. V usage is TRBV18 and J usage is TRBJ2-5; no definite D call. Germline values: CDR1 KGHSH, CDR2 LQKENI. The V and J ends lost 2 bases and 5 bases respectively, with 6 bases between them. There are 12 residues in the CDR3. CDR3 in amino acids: CASSPGLETQYF. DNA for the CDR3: TGTGCCAGCTCACCAGGGTTGGAGACCCAGTACTTC.

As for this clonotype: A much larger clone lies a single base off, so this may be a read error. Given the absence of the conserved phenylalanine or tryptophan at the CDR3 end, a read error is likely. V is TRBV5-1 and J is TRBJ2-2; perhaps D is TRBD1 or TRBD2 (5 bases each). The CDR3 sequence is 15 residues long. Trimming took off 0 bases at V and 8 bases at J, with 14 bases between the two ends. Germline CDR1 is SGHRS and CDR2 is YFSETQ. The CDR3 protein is CASSLVGDPEGELFL. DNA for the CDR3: TGCGCCAGCAGCTTGGTGGGGGACCCCGAGGGGGAGCTGTTTCTT.

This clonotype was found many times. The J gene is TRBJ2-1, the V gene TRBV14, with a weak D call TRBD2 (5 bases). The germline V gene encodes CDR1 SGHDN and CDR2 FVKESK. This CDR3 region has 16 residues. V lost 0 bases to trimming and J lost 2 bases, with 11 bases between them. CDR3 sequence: CASSQDSSPAYNEQFF. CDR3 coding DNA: TGTGCCAGCAGCCAAGATTCTAGCCCCGCCTACAATGAGCAGTTCTTC.